One and the same sample provided the 18 T cell receptor beta chains below, sequenced in a study of cytomegalovirus exposure and HLA in healthy donors (dated by TCRdb to the late 2010s). Library preparation employed the immunoSEQ multiplex PCR assay. For the multiplex PCR, a mixture combining 60 forward primers for TCR Vbeta segments and 13 reverse primers for TCR Jbeta segments was used. TCRdb re-hosts the immuneACCESS table, in-frame sequences only. Its copies lack some clones; in the studies checked, an unresolved V gene accounts for under half of them, and the cause for the rest is not known. The sample contains under 200,000 clones, around 75% of them found a single time. 2.5% of the sample belongs to the ten largest clones. The sequenced sample was PBMCs. The receptors here all came from a female donor in good health and CMV-seronegative.

V and J are TRBV10-3 and TRBJ1-6; 10 nucleotides align to TRBD1. Germline CDR1 reads ENHRY; CDR2 reads SYGVKD. With V trimmed by 6 bases and J by 6 bases, 8 bases remained unmatched. The CDR3 has 16 amino acids. The chain's CDR3 is CAIRDTTGGLNSPLHF. The DNA for the CDR3 is TGTGCCATCAGGGATACGACAGGGGGCCTTAATTCACCCCTCCACTTT.

CDR3 in amino acids: CASSRFRAEAFF. In nucleotides, the CDR3 is TGTGCCAGCAGTCGGTTCCGGGCTGAAGCTTTCTTT. The chain combines TRBV6-5 with TRBJ1-1; the D is unclear. The ends were cut back, 5 bases at V and 6 bases at J, with 10 bases in the middle. Germline lookup yields CDR1 MNHEY and CDR2 SVGAGI. The CDR3 length is 12 residues.

The J gene is TRBJ1-5, the V gene TRBV19; possibly TRBD1 for D (6 bases). The CDR3 extends over 14 amino acids. Trimming cost V 4 bases and J 2 bases, with 9 bases left between them. In germline, CDR1 is LNHDA, CDR2 SQIVND (reference sequence). CDR3 in amino acids: CASSTYRGNQPQHF. In nucleotides, the CDR3 is TGTGCCAGTAGTACCTACAGGGGCAATCAGCCCCAGCATTTT.

This sequence joins TRBV2 and TRBJ2-3; D gene ambiguous. Germline V gives CDR1 SNHLY, CDR2 FYNNEI. With 4 bases removed from V and 0 bases from J, the gap between germline ends came to 11 bases. The CDR3 totals 15 residues. The chain's CDR3 is CASSVPFLSTDTQYF. The DNA of the CDR3 is TGTGCCAGCAGTGTCCCATTCCTAAGCACAGATACGCAGTATTTT.

This clone was counted a single time. The chain links TRBV7-9 to TRBJ2-5; no reliable D call. The V end was cut by 10 bases, the J end by 3 bases, with 3 bases between. The CDR3 extends over 9 amino acids. The germline CDR1 and CDR2 sequences are SEHNR and FQNEAQ (reference sequence). The CDR3 region has the DNA TGTGCCACCGAAGAGACCCAGTACTTC. Protein product: CATEETQYF.

This clone was found a few times. The chain joins TRBV4-2 to TRBJ1-1; 9 bases agree with TRBD1. Trimming cost V 0 bases and J 1 base; bases outside gene matches: 0. CDR1 is LGHNA, CDR2 YNFKEQ, per germline. This CDR3 is 15 amino acids long. The CDR3 spells CASSQEQGANTEAFF. CDR3 sequence (DNA): TGTGCCAGCAGCCAAGAACAGGGGGCGAACACTGAAGCTTTCTTT.

V usage is TRBV5-6 and J usage is TRBJ1-1, with 9 bases that match TRBD1. CDR1 and CDR2 from the germline V gene are SGHDT and YYEEEE. The CDR3 totals 14 residues. The V gene end was trimmed by 5 bases and the J gene end by 7 bases; junction bases not matched to a gene: 9. The DNA of the CDR3 is TGTGCCAGCAGGCCAGGGACAGGGAGGGGTGAAGCTTTCTTT. Translated, it gives CASRPGTGRGEAFF.

The chain couples TRBV6-6 to TRBJ1-2, with TRBD1 identical over 7 bases. V shed 7 bases, J shed 6 bases, and the junction held 11 bases outside the gene matches. Germline V gene data show CDR1 as MNHNY and CDR2 as SVGAGI (reference sequence). The CDR3 consists of 14 residues. This CDR3 is CASTRSRDSHGYTF. DNA for the CDR3: TGTGCCAGCACCCGATCCCGGGACAGTCATGGCTACACCTTC.

The chain couples TRBV7-3 to TRBJ2-2; tentative D call: TRBD1 (5 bases). The V gene's germline CDR1 is SGHTA and CDR2 FQGTGA. This CDR3 is built from 14 residues. Trimming removed 4 bases at V and 3 bases at J, with 9 bases between. CDR3 nucleotides: TGTGCCAGCAGCTCTCAGGGCTACACCGGGGAGCTGTTTTTT. Amino acid sequence: CASSSQGYTGELFF.

The chain has TRBV28 and TRBJ2-2; D is unresolved. This CDR3 contains 14 residues. Trimming took 7 bases from V and 1 from J, leaving 10 bases between them. CDR1 is MDHEN and CDR2 is SYDVKM in the germline V gene. CDR3 residues: CASTVTGNTGELFF. The CDR3 nucleotides read TGTGCCAGCACCGTTACGGGGAACACCGGGGAGCTGTTTTTT.

Only one count was recorded for this clone. This chain connects TRBV23-1 to TRBJ1-4; D is undetermined. TRBV23-1 has ORF status, its function being uncertain. With 0 bases removed from V and 11 bases from J, the gap between germline ends came to 10 bases. The CDR3 loop spans 13 amino acids. The CDR3 loop is CASSQSRSGKLFF. CDR3 sequence (DNA): TGCGCCAGCAGTCAATCGAGATCGGGGAAACTGTTTTTT.

The chain combines TRBV7-9 with TRBJ2-5, with D possibly matching TRBD2 (6 bases). With 2 bases removed from V and 4 bases from J, the gap between germline ends came to 14 bases. The CDR3 covers 15 residues. The V gene's germline CDR1 is SEHNR and CDR2 FQNEAQ (reference sequence). The chain's CDR3 is CASSLSTSTRETQYF. The CDR3 DNA follows: TGTGCCAGCAGCTTATCGACTAGTACAAGAGAGACCCAGTACTTC.

A few counts support this clone. This chain links TRBV11-2 with TRBJ1-1; D is uncertain. Germline values: CDR1 SGHAT, CDR2 FQNNGV. The CDR3 covers 13 residues. The ends were cut back, 1 base at V and 6 bases at J, with 9 bases in the middle. The CDR3 region is CASSLVLAAEAFF. The CDR3, as DNA: TGTGCCAGCAGCTTAGTATTGGCAGCTGAAGCTTTCTTT.

The V gene is TRBV7-9, the J gene TRBJ1-6; TRBD1 is a possible D gene (5 bases). V lost 1 base and J 7 bases, leaving 8 bases between the germline ends. The CDR3 contains 14 residues. Germline values: CDR1 SEHNR, CDR2 FQNEAQ (reference sequence). The DNA for the CDR3 is TGTGCCAGCAGCTTAGGCCGGGGGAATTCACCCCTCCACTTT. Translating gives CASSLGRGNSPLHF.

The genes are TRBV6-1 and TRBJ2-7; 8 bases line up with TRBD1. Germline loops: CDR1 MNHNS, CDR2 SASEGT. The ends lost 3 bases at V and 5 bases at J; junction bases unmatched: 6. The CDR3 is 14 amino acids. The CDR3 DNA reads TGTGCCAGCAGTGATCGGACAGGGACCCACGAGCAGTACTTC. Translation gives CASSDRTGTHEQYF.

This clone showed up just a few times. The chain joins TRBV2 to TRBJ2-5; D possibly corresponds to TRBD2 (6 bases). The end of the DNA is better explained by TRBJ2-7, so the J call may be wrong. The CDR3 has 15 amino acids. Germline loops: CDR1 SNHLY, CDR2 FYNNEI. CDR3 nucleotides: TGTGCCAGCAGTGGCGGGACCCCTCTCGGGTACGAGCAGTACTTC. Amino acids: CASSGGTPLGYEQYF.

The V and J genes are TRBV29-1 and TRBJ2-2; TRBD1 matches 7 bases. Germline values: CDR1 SQVTM, CDR2 ANQGSEA. The CDR3 is 12 amino acids. With V trimmed by 3 bases and J by 7 bases, 2 bases remained unmatched. This CDR3 is CSVDSGGGELFF. CDR3 coding DNA: TGCAGCGTTGACTCAGGGGGCGGGGAGCTGTTTTTT.

This chain connects TRBV18 to TRBJ1-5; 8 bases fit TRBD1. This CDR3 comprises 16 residues. Germline V gives CDR1 KGHSH, CDR2 LQKENI. Unmatched junction bases numbered 3, after V lost 2 bases and J lost 0 bases. DNA of the CDR3: TGTGCCAGCTCACCAGGGACAGGACATAGCAATCAGCCCCAGCATTTT. The encoded protein is CASSPGTGHSNQPQHF. The variable domain in full, with the rest retrieved from reference TRBV18 and TRBJ1-5, is NAGVMQNPRHLVRRRGQEARLRCSPMKGHSHVYWYRQLPEEGLKFMVYLQKENIIDESGMPKERFSAEFPKEGPSILRIQQVVRGDSAAYFCASSPGTGHSNQPQHFGDGTRLSIL.